This T cell receptor beta chain was captured by sequencing in a study of blood T cell repertoires in COVID-19. Turning to the study itself: From the United States, Italy and Spain came samples of acute and convalescent COVID-19. PBMCs, B-cell-depleted T cells, or T cells were the source of the cDNA or gDNA that made up the material.

In the study's own analysis: From reference gene primer amplification, estimates of nucleated cell counts were derived. The method was immunoSEQ multiplex PCR; TCRdb's version includes in-frame clones alone and lacks a portion of them. The V and J calls and clone size were taken over from that table, and D and trimming were inferred from the DNA. Among 470,000 or so clones listed, 80% to 90% were seen once. CDR1 is LNHDA and CDR2 is SQIVND in the germline V gene (reference sequence). After removal of 4 bases from V and 0 bases from J, the junction contained 8 bases not matched to a gene. The CDR3 sequence is 17 residues long.

The receptor comes from a human donor in a cohort sampled during active COVID-19. The chain uses TRBV19 and TRBJ2-1; the match to TRBD2 covers 8 bases. The source material was peripheral blood. This chain's CDR3 is CASSNDGRAHSYNEQFF. Here the CDR3 DNA reads TGTGCCAGTAGTAACGACGGGAGGGCCCACTCCTACAATGAGCAGTTCTTC.